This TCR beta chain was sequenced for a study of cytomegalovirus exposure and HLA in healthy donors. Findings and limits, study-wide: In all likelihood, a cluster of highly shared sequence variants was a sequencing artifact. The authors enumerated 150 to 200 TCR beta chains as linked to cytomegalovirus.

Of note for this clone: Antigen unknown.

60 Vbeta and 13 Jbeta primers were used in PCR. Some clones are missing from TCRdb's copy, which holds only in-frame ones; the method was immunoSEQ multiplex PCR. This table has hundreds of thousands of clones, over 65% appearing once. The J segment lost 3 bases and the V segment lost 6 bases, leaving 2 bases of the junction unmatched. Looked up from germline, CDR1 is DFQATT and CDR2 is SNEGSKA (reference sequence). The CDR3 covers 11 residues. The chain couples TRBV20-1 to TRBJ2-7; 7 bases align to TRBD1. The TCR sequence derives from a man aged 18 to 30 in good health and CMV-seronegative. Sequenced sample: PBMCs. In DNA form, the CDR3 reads TGCAGTGCGCAGGGGGTCTACGAGCAGTACTTC. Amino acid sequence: CSAQGVYEQYF.